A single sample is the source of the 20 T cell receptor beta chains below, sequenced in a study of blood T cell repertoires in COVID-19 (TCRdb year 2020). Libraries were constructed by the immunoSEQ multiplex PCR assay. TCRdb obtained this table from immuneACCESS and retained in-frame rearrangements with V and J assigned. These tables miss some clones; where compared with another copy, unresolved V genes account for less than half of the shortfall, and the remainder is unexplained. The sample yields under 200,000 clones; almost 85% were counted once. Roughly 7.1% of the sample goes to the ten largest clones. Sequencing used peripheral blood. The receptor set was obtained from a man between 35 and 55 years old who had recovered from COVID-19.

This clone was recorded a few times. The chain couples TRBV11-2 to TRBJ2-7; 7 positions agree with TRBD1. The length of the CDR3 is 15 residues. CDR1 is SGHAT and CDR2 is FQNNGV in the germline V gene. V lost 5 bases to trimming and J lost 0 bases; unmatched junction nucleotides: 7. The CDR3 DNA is TGTGCCAGCAGCCCTGGGGACAGAAGCTCCTACGAGCAGTACTTC. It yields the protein CASSPGDRSSYEQYF.

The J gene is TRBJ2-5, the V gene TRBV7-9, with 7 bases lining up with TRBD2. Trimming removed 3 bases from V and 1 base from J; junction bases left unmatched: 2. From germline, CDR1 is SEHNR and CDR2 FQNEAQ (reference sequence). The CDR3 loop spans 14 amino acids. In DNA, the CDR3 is TGTGCCAGCAGCTTGGGAGGGCCCCAAGAGACCCAGTACTTC. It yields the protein CASSLGGPQETQYF. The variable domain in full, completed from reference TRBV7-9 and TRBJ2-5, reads DTGVSQNPRHKITKRGQNVTFRCDPISEHNRLYWYRQTLGQGPEFLTYFQNEAQLEKSRLLSDRFSAERPKGSFSTLEIQRTEQGDSAMYLCASSLGGPQETQYFGPGTRLLVL.

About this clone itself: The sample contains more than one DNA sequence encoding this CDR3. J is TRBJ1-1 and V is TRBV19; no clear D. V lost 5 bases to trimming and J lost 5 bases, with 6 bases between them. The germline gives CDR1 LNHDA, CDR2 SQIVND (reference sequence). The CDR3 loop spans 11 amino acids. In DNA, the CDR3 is TGTGCCAGTAGTCTGAGGACTGAAGCTTTCTTT. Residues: CASSLRTEAFF.

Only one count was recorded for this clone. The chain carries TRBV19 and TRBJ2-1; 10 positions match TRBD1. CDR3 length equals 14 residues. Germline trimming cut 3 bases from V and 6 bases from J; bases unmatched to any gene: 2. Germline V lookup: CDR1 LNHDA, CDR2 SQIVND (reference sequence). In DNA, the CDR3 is TGTGCCAGTAGTATTCGGACAGGGGGCAATGAGCAGTTCTTC. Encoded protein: CASSIRTGGNEQFF.

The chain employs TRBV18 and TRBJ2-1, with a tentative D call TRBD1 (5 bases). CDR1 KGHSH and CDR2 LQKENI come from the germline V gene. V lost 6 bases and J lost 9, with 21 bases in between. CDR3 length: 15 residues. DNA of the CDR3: TGTGCCAGCTCCTTTCTTGACAGACCCGCTGGTGAGCAGTTCTTC. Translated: CASSFLDRPAGEQFF.

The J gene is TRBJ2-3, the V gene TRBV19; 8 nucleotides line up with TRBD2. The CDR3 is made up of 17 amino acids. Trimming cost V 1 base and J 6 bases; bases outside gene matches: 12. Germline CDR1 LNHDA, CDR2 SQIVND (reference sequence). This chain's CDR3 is CASSIGKGLAGSDTQYF. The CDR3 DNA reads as TGTGCCAGTAGTATAGGGAAGGGTCTAGCGGGTTCCGATACGCAGTATTTT.

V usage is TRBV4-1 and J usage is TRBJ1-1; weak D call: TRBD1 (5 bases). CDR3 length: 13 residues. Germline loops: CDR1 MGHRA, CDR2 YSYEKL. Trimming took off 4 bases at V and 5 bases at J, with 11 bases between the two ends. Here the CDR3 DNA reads TGCGCCAGCAGCCCCCCAGGGATAACTGAAGCTTTCTTT. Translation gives CASSPPGITEAFF.

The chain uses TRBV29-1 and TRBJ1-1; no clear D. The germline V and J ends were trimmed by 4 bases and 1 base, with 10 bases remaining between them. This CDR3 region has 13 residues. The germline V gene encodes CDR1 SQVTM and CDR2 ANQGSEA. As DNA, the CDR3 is TGCAGCGTTGTAGGCGGTACGAACACTGAAGCTTTCTTT. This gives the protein CSVVGGTNTEAFF.

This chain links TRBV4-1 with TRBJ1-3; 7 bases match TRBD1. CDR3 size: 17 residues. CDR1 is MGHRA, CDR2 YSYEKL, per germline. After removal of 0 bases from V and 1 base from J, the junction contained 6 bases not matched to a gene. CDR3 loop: CASSQEETGVSGNTIYF. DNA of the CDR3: TGCGCCAGCAGCCAAGAGGAAACAGGGGTTTCTGGAAACACCATATATTTT.

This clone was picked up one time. CDR3 DNA: TGTGCCAGTAGTCGTCCGGGGACAGGAGGTATGAACACTGAAGCTTTCTTT. This codes for CASSRPGTGGMNTEAFF. The V and J genes are TRBV19 and TRBJ1-1, with TRBD1 matching 8 bases. This CDR3 is 17 amino acids long. Germline trimming cut 5 bases from V and 0 bases from J; bases unmatched to any gene: 11. Germline loops: CDR1 LNHDA, CDR2 SQIVND (reference sequence).

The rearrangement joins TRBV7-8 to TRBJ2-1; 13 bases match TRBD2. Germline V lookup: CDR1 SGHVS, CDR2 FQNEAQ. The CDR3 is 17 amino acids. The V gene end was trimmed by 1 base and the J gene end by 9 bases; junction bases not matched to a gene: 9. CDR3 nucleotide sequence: TGTGCCAGCAGCTTAGGGGGACTAGCGGGATGGGCTGGTGAGCAGTTCTTC. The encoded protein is CASSLGGLAGWAGEQFF.

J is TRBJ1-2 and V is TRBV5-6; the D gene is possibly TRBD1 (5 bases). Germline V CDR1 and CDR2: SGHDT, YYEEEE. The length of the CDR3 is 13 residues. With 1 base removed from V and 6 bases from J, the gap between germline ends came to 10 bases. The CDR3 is CASSLQGYDGYTF. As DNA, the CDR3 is TGTGCCAGCAGCTTGCAGGGCTATGATGGCTACACCTTC.

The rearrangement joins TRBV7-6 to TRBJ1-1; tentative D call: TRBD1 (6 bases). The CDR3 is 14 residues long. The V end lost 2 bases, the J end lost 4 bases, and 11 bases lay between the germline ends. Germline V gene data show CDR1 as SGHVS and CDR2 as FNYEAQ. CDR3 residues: CASSLTTGFTEAFF. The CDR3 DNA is TGTGCCAGCAGCTTAACAACAGGGTTCACTGAAGCTTTCTTT.

In DNA form, the CDR3 reads TGTGCCAGCAGCGTGACGGGCCTAGCCGCGAACACCGGGGAGCTGTTTTTT. It codes for CASSVTGLAANTGELFF. The chain carries TRBV9 and TRBJ2-2, with D possibly TRBD2 on 5 matching bases. The CDR3 is 17 amino acids. CDR1 is SGDLS and CDR2 is YYNGEE in the germline V gene. V was trimmed by 2 bases and J by 0 bases, leaving 14 bases between them.

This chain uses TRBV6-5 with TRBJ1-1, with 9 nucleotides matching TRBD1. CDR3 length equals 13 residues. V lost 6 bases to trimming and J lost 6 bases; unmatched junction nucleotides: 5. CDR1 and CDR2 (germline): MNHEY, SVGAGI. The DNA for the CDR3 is TGTGCCAGCAGCTACGGGACAGGGTCTGAAGCTTTCTTT. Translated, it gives CASSYGTGSEAFF.

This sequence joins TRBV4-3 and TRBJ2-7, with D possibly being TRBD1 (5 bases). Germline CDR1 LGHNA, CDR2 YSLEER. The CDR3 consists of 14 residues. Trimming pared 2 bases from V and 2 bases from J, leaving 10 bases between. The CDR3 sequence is CASSQSPGTYEQYF. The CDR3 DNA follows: TGCGCCAGCAGCCAATCCCCAGGGACCTACGAGCAGTACTTC.

CDR3 coding DNA: TGTGCCAGCAGTTCTGGGGACAGGGGAAACTATGGCTACACCTTC. It is translated as CASSSGDRGNYGYTF. The chain carries TRBV6-5 and TRBJ1-2; 10 positions match TRBD1. V was clipped by 4 bases and J by 2 bases; unmatched bases: 4. This CDR3 spans 15 amino acids. Germline CDR1 reads MNHEY; CDR2 reads SVGAGI.

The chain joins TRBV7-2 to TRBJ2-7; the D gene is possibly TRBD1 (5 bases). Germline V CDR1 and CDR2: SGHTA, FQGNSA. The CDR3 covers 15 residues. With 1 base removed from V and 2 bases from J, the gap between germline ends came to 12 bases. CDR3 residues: CASSLEAGLTYEQYF. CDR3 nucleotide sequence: TGTGCCAGCAGCTTAGAGGCAGGGCTAACCTACGAGCAGTACTTC. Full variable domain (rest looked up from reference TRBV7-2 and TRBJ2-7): GAGVSQSPSNKVTEKGKDVELRCDPISGHTALYWYRQSLGQGLEFLIYFQGNSAPDKSGLPSDRFSAERTGGSVSTLTIQRTQQEDSAVYLCASSLEAGLTYEQYFGPGTRLTVT.

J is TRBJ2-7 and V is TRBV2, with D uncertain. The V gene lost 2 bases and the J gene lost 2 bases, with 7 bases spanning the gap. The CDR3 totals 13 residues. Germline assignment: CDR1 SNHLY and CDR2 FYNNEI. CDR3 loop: CASSEWSTYEQYF. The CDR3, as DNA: TGTGCCAGCAGTGAATGGTCTACCTACGAGCAGTACTTC.

For the CDR3, the DNA is TGTGCCACCTGGAATCCGGGAACTAGCGGAGAGACCCAGTACTTC. This codes for CATWNPGTSGETQYF. V is TRBV10-3 and J is TRBJ2-5; 8 bases map to TRBD2. Germline assignment: CDR1 ENHRY and CDR2 SYGVKD. Trimming at V came to 10 bases and at J to 4 bases, leaving 14 bases not matched to a gene. The CDR3 consists of 15 residues.